The TCR beta chain under discussion was sequenced for a study of human T cells and chemical hapten exposure (dated by TCRdb to about 2021). With respect to the entire study: Libraries were pooled for sequencing, and per-sample TCR yields varied mainly because of small differences in library volumes within the pool. For every blood RNA sample, sequencing covered both the TCR alpha and TCR beta chains. This study followed changes in the peripheral blood TCR repertoire in vivo during primary and secondary sensitization of alopecia patients to the hapten diphenylcyclopropenone (DPC).

This specimen's time point label, interpreted: healthy volunteer bleed at 6 weeks. Unfractionated whole blood was collected in Tempus Blood RNA tubes, and total RNA was extracted from that blood. Roughly five healthy volunteers were used as TCR sequencing controls and were bled at day 0, 2 weeks and 6 weeks. Libraries were constructed by RACE. Sequencing took place on a NextSeq 500. During library preparation, unique molecular identifiers were attached to individual cDNA molecules so that TCRs could be counted in a quantitative, reproducible way. In the authors' own workflow: Samples had a median of 95,638 TCRs, with a range from 23,224 to 690,600. The Decombinator software suite was used to annotate V, J and CDR3 in the TCR reads. Every sample was subsampled to the same number of TCRs (28,000) for the PS versus PT1 abundance plots. TCRs were defined as expanded if absent before sensitization and observed at least eight times at the 2-week time point. Through fastp at Q25 and MiXCR, TCRdb rebuilt clones from the public reads, retaining in-frame beta chains. Each CDR3 protein appears once, grouped with its most common genes and DNA. The V and J calls here are based on TCRdb, not the publication. Present in this sample are about 82,000 distinct CDR3 sequences, over 6.5% of which were seen just once. Around 1.4% of the sample goes to the ten largest clones.

This clonotype was counted between two and nine times. The specificity of this receptor is unknown. No much larger clonotype is one base removed from it; base qualities were not supplied. The study at large found these results: No change with DPC sensitization was found in the number of TCRs above 1 in 1000 frequency, and no evidence of global repertoire structure alterations was found. After repeated subsampling, the strength of the expansion versus patch-test correlation and the threshold at which it became significant changed.

The specimen sequenced was whole blood. The clonotype comes from a male donor in good health. Some clones in this sample may be carry-over from other donors' samples.

Read as DNA, the sequence is TGCGCCAGCAGCTTGGCGGCGGGAGGGGTGTTCAATGAGCAGTTCTTC. This gives the protein CASSLAAGGVFNEQFF. The rearrangement joined TRBV5-1 to TRBJ2-1, with 9 middle bases fitting TRBD2. CDR1 SGHRS and CDR2 YFSETQ were looked up in the germline V gene. The CDR3 runs 16 amino acids, cysteine and phenylalanine included. The DNA shown is the 48-base CDR3, in frame from base 1. Trimming removed 0 bases from V and 6 bases from J; the gene matches leave 7 bases unexplained.